A single sample is the source of the 20 T cell receptor beta chains below, sequenced in a study of blood T cell repertoires in COVID-19. TCRdb keeps only in-frame clones here, not all; method: immunoSEQ multiplex PCR. The sample holds around 100,000 clones, 69% seen once. The material sequenced was peripheral blood. These receptors were taken from a man older than 75 with acute or convalescent COVID-19.

This clone has only a few counts. V and J are TRBV6-5 and TRBJ2-2; the match to TRBD2 covers 7 bases. V trimming: 6 bases; J trimming: 0 bases; junction bases outside the gene matches: 4. Germline CDR1 MNHEY, CDR2 SVGAGI. The CDR3 contains 15 residues. The CDR3 DNA is TGTGCCAGCAGCGTTGGACTAGCGAACACCGGGGAGCTGTTTTTT. Amino acid sequence: CASSVGLANTGELFF.

This clone turned up a few times. The CDR3 here is CASSEEQVNTEAFF. CDR3 nucleotide sequence: TGTGCCAGCAGTGAAGAACAGGTGAACACTGAAGCTTTCTTT. The rearrangement uses TRBV6-1 and TRBJ1-1; possibly TRBD1 for D (5 bases). From germline, CDR1 is MNHNS and CDR2 SASEGT. This CDR3 has 14 amino acids. Trimming cost V 1 base and J 0 bases, with 6 bases left between them.

V is TRBV4-3 and J is TRBJ2-7, with TRBD1 matching over 11 bases. V trimming: 4 bases; J trimming: 3 bases; junction bases outside the gene matches: 5. The germline CDR1 and CDR2 sequences are LGHNA and YSLEER. The CDR3 is 15 residues long. The CDR3 region has the DNA TGCGCCAGCAGCCGAGGACAGGGGGCTGTCTACGAGCAGTACTTC. Its protein is CASSRGQGAVYEQYF.

The rearrangement uses TRBV21-1 and TRBJ2-7; the DNA was not compared with TRBD1, the D call given in the table. TRBV21-1 is a recognized pseudogene. This CDR3 is built from 13 residues. The CDR3 DNA is TGTGCCAGCGACCGGGACAGAATGTACGAGCAGTACTTC. Translation: CASDRDRMYEQYF.

The chain is built from TRBV5-1 and TRBJ2-7, with TRBD2 matching over 9 bases. Germline V gene sequence: CDR1 SGHRS, CDR2 YFSETQ. The trim removed 4 bases at V and 7 bases at J, leaving 12 bases unmatched. The length of the CDR3 is 15 residues. The CDR3 here is CASSQQGTSGLEQYF. The CDR3 DNA follows: TGCGCCAGCAGCCAACAGGGAACTAGCGGGCTAGAGCAGTACTTC.

This chain links TRBV19 with TRBJ1-5; D ambiguous. Trimming cost V 6 bases and J 7 bases, with 7 bases left between them. Germline V gene sequence: CDR1 LNHDA, CDR2 SQIVND (reference sequence). The CDR3 has 11 residues. The CDR3 DNA follows: TGTGCCAGTAGCTCCGTGCAGCCCCAGCATTTT. It is translated as CASSSVQPQHF.

The J gene is TRBJ2-3, the V gene TRBV30; 7 nucleotides match TRBD2. CDR3 size: 14 residues. The junction had 4 bases not matched to a gene; V was cut back by 0 bases and J by 4 bases. Germline V lookup: CDR1 GTSNPN, CDR2 SVGIG (reference sequence). CDR3 residues: CAWSVGGSSDTQYF. The CDR3 nucleotides read TGTGCCTGGAGTGTAGGCGGGAGCTCAGATACGCAGTATTTT.

The genes are TRBV6-1 and TRBJ2-1; 10 bases are shared with TRBD2. The junction had 5 bases not matched to a gene; V was cut back by 0 bases and J by 6 bases. The length of the CDR3 is 16 residues. CDR1 and CDR2 (germline): MNHNS, SASEGT. Here the CDR3 reads CASSEALLAGANEQFF. Here the CDR3 DNA reads TGTGCCAGCAGTGAAGCGCTTCTAGCGGGAGCCAATGAGCAGTTCTTC.

The V call is TRBV2, the J call TRBJ2-1; possibly TRBD2 for D (6 bases). This CDR3 is built from 13 residues. With 6 bases removed from V and 4 bases from J, the gap between germline ends came to 10 bases. Germline V CDR1 and CDR2: SNHLY, FYNNEI. The CDR3 DNA reads as TGTGCCAGCAGGGGGCGGGGTTACAATGAGCAGTTCTTC. This gives the protein CASRGRGYNEQFF.

The rearrangement uses TRBV6-7 and TRBJ2-1; possible D gene TRBD2, 6 bases. TRBV6-7 qualifies as an ORF whose function is uncertain. The CDR3 is 18 residues long. Trimming pared 0 bases from V and 4 bases from J, leaving 19 bases between. In DNA form, the CDR3 reads TGTGCCAGCAGTTACTCATGCCGGGAGCTCATCATATACAATGAGCAGTTCTTC. Protein sequence: CASSYSCRELIIYNEQFF.

As regards this clone: One end of the junction does not line up with germline, which may come from a read error. The V and J genes are TRBV7-9 and TRBJ2-3; maybe TRBD2 (6 bases). From germline, CDR1 is SEHNR and CDR2 FQNEAQ (reference sequence). The CDR3 length is 14 residues. The CDR3 DNA sequence: TGTGCCAGCAGTTTAGCGGCTAGCACAGATACGCAGTATTTT. It codes for CASSLAASTDTQYF.

The chain combines TRBV15 with TRBJ1-5; 9 nucleotides agree with TRBD1. The CDR3 is 15 residues long. Germline loops: CDR1 LNHNV, CDR2 YYDKDF (reference sequence). The ends lost 0 bases at V and 4 bases at J; junction bases unmatched: 1. The CDR3 spells CATSRDDRGNQPQHF. CDR3 sequence (DNA): TGTGCCACCAGCAGAGATGACAGGGGGAATCAGCCCCAGCATTTT.

The table lists this clone with a few counts. The germline gene is not matched at one end of the junction; a read error may be the cause. The rearrangement joins TRBV5-1 to TRBJ2-3; 8 bases match TRBD2. This CDR3 contains 15 residues. The germline V gene has CDR1 SGHRS and CDR2 YFSETQ. The CDR3 here is CASSLTSGSIDTQYF. CDR3 nucleotide sequence: TGCGCCAGCAGCCTTACGAGCGGGAGCATAGATACGCAGTATTTT.

The sample holds a few counts of this clone. The rearrangement joins TRBV18 to TRBJ2-7; D unresolved. Trimming left V 9 bases short and J 6 bases short, with 15 bases between. CDR1 is KGHSH and CDR2 is LQKENI in the germline V gene. This CDR3 has 12 amino acids. The CDR3 spells CASSVYDREQYF. DNA of the CDR3: TGTGCCAGTTCGGTGTATGATCGCGAGCAGTACTTC. Using reference TRBV18 and TRBJ2-7 for the parts outside the CDR3, the full variable domain is NAGVMQNPRHLVRRRGQEARLRCSPMKGHSHVYWYRQLPEEGLKFMVYLQKENIIDESGMPKERFSAEFPKEGPSILRIQQVVRGDSAAYFCASSVYDREQYFGPGTRLTVT.

The chain has TRBV19 and TRBJ2-4; 9 bases align to TRBD1. Germline V gene sequence: CDR1 LNHDA, CDR2 SQIVND (reference sequence). Losses at the gene ends were 4 bases for V and 8 bases for J; bases not matched to a gene: 12. The length of the CDR3 is 16 residues. The CDR3 here is CASSRPPGTGTDIQYF. CDR3 DNA sequence: TGTGCCAGTAGTAGACCCCCCGGGACAGGGACGGACATTCAGTACTTC.

Only a few counts were recorded for this clone. This chain links TRBV7-2 with TRBJ1-1; D is ambiguous. This CDR3 spans 14 amino acids. V lost 3 bases and J lost 6, with 14 bases in between. Per the germline V gene, CDR1 is SGHTA and CDR2 is FQGNSA. The CDR3 DNA sequence: TGTGCCAGCAGCTTTAGGAGTGGTGGAGCTGAAGCTTTCTTT. This gives the protein CASSFRSGGAEAFF.

The V and J genes are TRBV27 and TRBJ2-5, with 7 nucleotides matching TRBD1. V trimming: 6 bases; J trimming: 3 bases; junction bases outside the gene matches: 7. Germline V gene sequence: CDR1 MNHEY, CDR2 SMNVEV (reference sequence). This CDR3 spans 14 amino acids. CDR3 bases: TGTGCCAGCAGCCTGTGGACAGGCGAAGAGACCCAGTACTTC. Amino acids: CASSLWTGEETQYF.

This clone was recorded a few times. A read error may account for a junction end that differs from germline. The chain combines TRBV29-1 with TRBJ2-7, with no clear D. The CDR3 contains 14 residues. Germline V CDR1 and CDR2: SQVTM, ANQGSEA. The CDR3 loop reads CSVEDPLRGYEQYF. In nucleotides, the CDR3 is TGCAGCGTCGAAGACCCCCTACGTGGCTACGAGCAGTACTTC.

J is TRBJ1-2 and V is TRBV10-3, with a tentative D call TRBD1 (6 bases). The germline CDR1 and CDR2 sequences are ENHRY and SYGVKD. The CDR3 extends over 13 amino acids. Trimming took off 8 bases at V and 1 base at J, with 11 bases between the two ends. The CDR3 DNA follows: TGTGCCATCGGACCACAGGGTAACTATGGCTACACCTTC. Protein product: CAIGPQGNYGYTF.

This sequence joins TRBV6-4 and TRBJ2-1; 8 nucleotides match TRBD2. The CDR3 has 13 residues. V lost 5 bases, J lost 10 bases, and 7 bases stayed unmatched. Germline V lookup: CDR1 MRHNA, CDR2 SNTAGT. The CDR3 loop reads CASSREGRGEQFF. CDR3 DNA: TGTGCCAGCAGTCGGGAGGGGCGCGGGGAGCAGTTCTTC.